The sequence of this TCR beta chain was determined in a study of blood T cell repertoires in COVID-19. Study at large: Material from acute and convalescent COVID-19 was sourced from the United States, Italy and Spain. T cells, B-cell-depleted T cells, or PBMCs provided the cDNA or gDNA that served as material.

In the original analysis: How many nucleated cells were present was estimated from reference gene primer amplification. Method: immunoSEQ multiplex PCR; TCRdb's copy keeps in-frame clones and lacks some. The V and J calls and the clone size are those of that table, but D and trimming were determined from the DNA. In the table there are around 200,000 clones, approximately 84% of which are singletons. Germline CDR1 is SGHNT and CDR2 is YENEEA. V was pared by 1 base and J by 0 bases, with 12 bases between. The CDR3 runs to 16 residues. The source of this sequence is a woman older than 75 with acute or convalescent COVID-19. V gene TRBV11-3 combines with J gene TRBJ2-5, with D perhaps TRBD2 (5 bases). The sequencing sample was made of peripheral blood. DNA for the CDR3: TGTGCCAGCAGCTTAGGTGGATTCGGGGACCAAGAGACCCAGTACTTC. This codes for CASSLGGFGDQETQYF.